The 18 T cell receptor beta chains given below trace back to one sample, sequenced in a study of cytomegalovirus exposure and HLA in healthy donors. Vbeta (60) and Jbeta (13) primers were used in the PCR. Assay: immunoSEQ multiplex PCR; the TCRdb copy retains only in-frame clones and omits some. The data contain about 160,000 clones, just over 70% of them singletons. Source material: PBMCs. The source is a man younger than 35 in good health and CMV-seropositive.

This clone has just a few counts. The chain uses TRBV6-1 and TRBJ1-2, with 8 bases that match TRBD1. The germline gives CDR1 MNHNS, CDR2 SASEGT. The junction had 7 bases not matched to a gene; V was cut back by 0 bases and J by 4 bases. The CDR3 contains 16 residues. CDR3 residues: CASSEASGQAGYGYTF. The CDR3 DNA is TGTGCCAGCAGTGAAGCTTCGGGACAGGCCGGCTATGGCTACACCTTC.

V gene TRBV5-6 combines with J gene TRBJ1-2, with D possibly TRBD1 on 6 matching bases. The germline V gene encodes CDR1 SGHDT and CDR2 YYEEEE. Trimming removed 1 base at V and 10 bases at J, with 8 bases between. This CDR3 region has 11 residues. The CDR3, as DNA: TGTGCCAGCAGCTTGAGGACAGACTACACCTTC. Translation gives CASSLRTDYTF.

The rearrangement joins TRBV30 to TRBJ2-3, with TRBD2 as a possible D gene (5 bases). The CDR3 length is 14 residues. Deletions cut 0 bases from V and 3 bases from J, with 10 bases between. Per the germline V gene, CDR1 is GTSNPN and CDR2 is SVGIG (reference sequence). The CDR3 nucleotides read TGTGCCTGGAGTGTAGGCTCGGGGACAGATACGCAGTATTTT. It codes for CAWSVGSGTDTQYF.

The chain is built from TRBV7-2 and TRBJ1-2; D may be TRBD1 (5 bases). Deletions cut 3 bases from V and 2 bases from J, with 19 bases between. The CDR3 sequence is 17 residues long. Germline V CDR1 and CDR2: SGHTA, FQGNSA. CDR3 sequence reads: CASSFPVTAIANYGYTF. As DNA, the CDR3 is TGTGCCAGCAGCTTCCCGGTGACAGCGATTGCCAACTATGGCTACACCTTC.

The genes are TRBV7-9 and TRBJ1-1; a possible D gene is TRBD1 (6 bases). Germline V gene sequence: CDR1 SEHNR, CDR2 FQNEAQ (reference sequence). This CDR3 is 16 amino acids long. Trimming cost V 1 base and J 1 base, with 13 bases left between them. The CDR3: CASSLGQEKGNTEAFF. The CDR3 bases are TGTGCCAGCAGCTTAGGACAGGAGAAGGGGAACACTGAAGCTTTCTTT.

This clone is a singleton in its sample. The rearrangement links TRBV18 to TRBJ2-5; 7 nucleotides align to TRBD1. Germline lookup yields CDR1 KGHSH and CDR2 LQKENI. The CDR3 has 13 amino acids. V was clipped by 3 bases and J by 5 bases; unmatched bases: 3. CDR3 protein: CASSPRQGETQYF. For the CDR3, the DNA is TGTGCCAGCTCACCCAGACAGGGTGAGACCCAGTACTTC.

This sequence joins TRBV2 and TRBJ1-2, with a possible D match to TRBD1 (6 bases). The CDR3 loop spans 13 amino acids. V gave up 6 bases and J gave up 0 bases, with 8 bases separating them. Per the germline V gene, CDR1 is SNHLY and CDR2 is FYNNEI. This CDR3 is CASSWDTNYGYTF. CDR3 sequence (DNA): TGTGCCAGCAGCTGGGACACTAACTATGGCTACACCTTC.

This clone has just one count. The chain uses TRBV27 and TRBJ2-2; 9 bases agree with TRBD1. Germline CDR1 reads MNHEY; CDR2 reads SMNVEV (reference sequence). The junction had 15 bases not matched to a gene; V was cut back by 9 bases and J by 4 bases. The CDR3 covers 17 residues. CDR3 loop: CASSRLRTGEGTGELFF. CDR3 coding DNA: TGTGCCAGTAGCCGACTTAGGACAGGGGAAGGCACCGGGGAGCTGTTTTTT.

This clone was counted between two and nine times. The V and J genes are TRBV14 and TRBJ2-4; D possibly corresponds to TRBD1 (6 bases). There are 16 residues in the CDR3. The V end was cut by 3 bases, the J end by 0 bases, with 12 bases between. The germline gives CDR1 SGHDN, CDR2 FVKESK. CDR3 region: CASSQHREIAKNIQYF. The CDR3 coding sequence is TGTGCCAGCAGCCAGCACAGGGAAATAGCCAAAAACATTCAGTACTTC.

The rearrangement uses TRBV9 and TRBJ2-2; tentative D call: TRBD2 (6 bases). The germline V gene has CDR1 SGDLS and CDR2 YYNGEE. This CDR3 has 13 residues. V was pared by 9 bases and J by 6 bases, with 15 bases between. The CDR3 loop reads CATTRREPGELFF. The CDR3 nucleotides are TGTGCCACCACCAGGCGGGAACCCGGGGAGCTGTTTTTT.

The chain combines TRBV5-6 with TRBJ2-3; 9 bases agree with TRBD2. Per the germline V gene, CDR1 is SGHDT and CDR2 is YYEEEE. CDR3 length: 15 amino acids. V was pared by 3 bases and J by 6 bases, with 8 bases of the junction left unmatched. CDR3 amino acids: CASSSTSGLADTQYF. The DNA for the CDR3 is TGTGCCAGCAGCTCGACTAGCGGCTTGGCGGATACGCAGTATTTT.

V gene TRBV5-4 combines with J gene TRBJ1-2; 9 nucleotides align to TRBD1. Trimming at V came to 2 bases and at J to 8 bases, leaving 13 bases not matched to a gene. CDR3 length: 16 residues. In germline, CDR1 is SGHNT, CDR2 YYREEE (reference sequence). CDR3 residues: CASSLVTDRGSVGYTF. CDR3 nucleotide sequence: TGTGCCAGCAGCTTAGTCACCGACAGGGGGTCGGTCGGCTACACCTTC.

The V and J genes are TRBV5-1 and TRBJ1-4; 10 nucleotides align to TRBD1. Germline V gene sequence: CDR1 SGHRS, CDR2 YFSETQ. There are 16 residues in the CDR3. J gave up 0 bases and V 4 bases, and 3 bases lay outside the gene matches. The CDR3 is CASSIGQGATNEKLFF. Written as DNA, the CDR3 is TGCGCCAGCAGCATAGGACAGGGGGCAACTAATGAAAAACTGTTTTTT.

This clone occurred once. The V call is TRBV6-5, the J call TRBJ1-1; TRBD1 matches at 7 bases. Germline V CDR1 and CDR2: MNHEY, SVGAGI. J was trimmed by 1 base and V by 7 bases; bases with no gene match: 6. The CDR3 is made up of 14 amino acids. The chain's CDR3 is CASKTQGRNTEAFF. In DNA, the CDR3 is TGTGCCAGCAAGACACAGGGGAGGAACACTGAAGCTTTCTTT.

This clone was observed a single time. The gene calls are TRBV10-3 and TRBJ2-2, with TRBD1 matching 8 bases. Germline CDR1 and CDR2: ENHRY and SYGVKD. V lost 4 bases, J lost 5 bases, and 3 bases stayed unmatched. CDR3 length equals 14 residues. The CDR3 coding sequence is TGTGCCATCAGTGGCACAGGGGGGACCGGGGAGCTGTTTTTT. Translated, it gives CAISGTGGTGELFF.

This rearrangement joins TRBV5-4 to TRBJ2-2; 10 bases align to TRBD2. The V and J ends lost 6 bases and 4 bases, in that order; junction bases with no gene match: 6. The CDR3 is made up of 15 amino acids. Germline V gives CDR1 SGHNT, CDR2 YYREEE (reference sequence). The CDR3 region has the DNA TGTGCCAGCAATCCAGCGGGGGGGCGCACCGGGGAGCTGTTTTTT. Protein product: CASNPAGGRTGELFF.

To note about this clone: Other DNA sequences from this sample encode an identical CDR3 as well. This chain connects TRBV19 to TRBJ1-1; D is perhaps TRBD1 (5 bases). The V end was cut by 3 bases, the J end by 1 base, with 6 bases between. Germline CDR1 and CDR2: LNHDA and SQIVND (reference sequence). This CDR3 contains 13 residues. The CDR3 sequence is CASSITGNTEAFF. DNA for the CDR3: TGTGCCAGTAGTATTACAGGGAACACTGAAGCTTTCTTT. The full variable domain, in which reference TRBV19 and TRBJ1-1 provide the parts outside the CDR3, is DGGITQSPKYLFRKEGQNVTLSCEQNLNHDAMYWYRQDPGQGLRLIYYSQIVNDFQKGDIAEGYSVSREKKESFPLTVTSAQKNPTAFYLCASSITGNTEAFFGQGTRLTVV.

The chain uses TRBV9 and TRBJ1-6; the match to TRBD1 covers 9 bases. This CDR3 is 15 amino acids long. Germline lookup yields CDR1 SGDLS and CDR2 YYNGEE. V gave up 3 bases and J gave up 10 bases; unmatched junction bases: 8. DNA of the CDR3: TGTGCCAGCAGCGCATCTGGACAGGGGCAATCACCCCTCCACTTT. It specifies CASSASGQGQSPLHF.